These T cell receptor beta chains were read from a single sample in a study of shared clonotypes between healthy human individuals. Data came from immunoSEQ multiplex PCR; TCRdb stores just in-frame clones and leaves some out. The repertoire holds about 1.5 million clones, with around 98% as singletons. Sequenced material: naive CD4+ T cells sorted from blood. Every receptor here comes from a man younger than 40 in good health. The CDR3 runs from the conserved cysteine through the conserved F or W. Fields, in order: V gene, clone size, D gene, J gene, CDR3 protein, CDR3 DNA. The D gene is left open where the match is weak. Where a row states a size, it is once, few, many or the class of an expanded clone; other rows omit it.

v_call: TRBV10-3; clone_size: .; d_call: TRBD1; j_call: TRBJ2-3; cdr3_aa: CASGGTGSGDTQYF; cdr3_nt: TGTGCCAGCGGAGGGACAGGGAGTGGGGATACGCAGTATTTT
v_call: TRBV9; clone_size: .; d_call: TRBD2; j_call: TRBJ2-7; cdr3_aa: CASSAGLAGPYEQYF; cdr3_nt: TGTGCCAGCAGCGCGGGACTAGCGGGACCCTACGAGCAGTACTTC
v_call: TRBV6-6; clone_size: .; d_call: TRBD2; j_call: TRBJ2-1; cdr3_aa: CASTRREASSYNEQFF; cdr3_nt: TGTGCCAGCACCAGGCGGGAGGCTAGCTCCTACAATGAGCAGTTCTTC
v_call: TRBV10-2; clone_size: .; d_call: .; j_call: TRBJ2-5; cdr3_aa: CASSDSSETQYF; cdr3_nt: TGCGCCAGCAGTGACTCAAGCGAGACCCAGTACTTC
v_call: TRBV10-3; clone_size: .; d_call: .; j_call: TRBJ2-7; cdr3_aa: CAISGDSANSYEQYF; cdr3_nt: TGTGCCATCAGTGGCGACAGCGCAAACTCCTACGAGCAGTACTTC
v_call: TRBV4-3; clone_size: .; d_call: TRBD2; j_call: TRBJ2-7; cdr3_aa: CASSQDIGGSYEQYF; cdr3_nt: TGCGCCAGCAGCCAAGATATCGGGGGGTCCTACGAGCAGTACTTC
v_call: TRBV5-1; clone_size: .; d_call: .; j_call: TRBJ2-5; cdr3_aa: CASSPSPPQGSETQYF; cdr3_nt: TGCGCCAGCAGCCCTTCCCCCCCACAGGGTTCGGAGACCCAGTACTTC
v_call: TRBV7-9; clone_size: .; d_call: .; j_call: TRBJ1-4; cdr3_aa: CASSLEGGTNEKLFF; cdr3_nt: TGTGCCAGCAGCTTAGAAGGAGGGACTAATGAAAAACTGTTTTTT
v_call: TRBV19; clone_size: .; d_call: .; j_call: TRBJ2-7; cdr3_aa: CASSIDARGLLKLPEQYF; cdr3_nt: TGTGCCAGTAGTATAGATGCCCGTGGACTTTTGAAACTGCCCGAGCAGTACTTC
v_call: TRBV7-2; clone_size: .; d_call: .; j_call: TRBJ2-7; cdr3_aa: CASSPPRGGEQYF; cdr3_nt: TGTGCCAGCAGCCCCCCAAGGGGTGGCGAGCAGTACTTC
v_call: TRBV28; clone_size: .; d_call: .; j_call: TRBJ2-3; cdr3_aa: CASSFLREADTQYF; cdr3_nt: TGTGCCAGCAGTTTCCTCCGAGAGGCAGATACGCAGTATTTT
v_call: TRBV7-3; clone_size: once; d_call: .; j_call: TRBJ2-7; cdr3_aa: CASSDPDTSYEQYF; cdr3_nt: TGTGCCAGCAGCGATCCAGACACGTCCTACGAGCAGTACTTC
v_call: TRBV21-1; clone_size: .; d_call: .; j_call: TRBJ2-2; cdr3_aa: CASSKVGLGTGELFF; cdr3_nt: .
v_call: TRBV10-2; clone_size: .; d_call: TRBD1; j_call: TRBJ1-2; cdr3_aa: CASSESKGADGYTF; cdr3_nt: TGCGCCAGCAGTGAGTCAAAGGGGGCGGATGGCTACACCTTC
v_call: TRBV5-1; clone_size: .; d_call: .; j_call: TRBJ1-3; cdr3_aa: CASSLEVGAFYSGNTIYF; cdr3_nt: TGCGCCAGCAGCTTGGAGGTAGGGGCTTTCTACTCTGGAAACACCATATATTTT
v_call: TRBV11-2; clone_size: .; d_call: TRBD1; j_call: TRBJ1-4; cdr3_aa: CASSYGTGGYEKLFF; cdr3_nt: TGTGCCAGCAGCTACGGGACAGGGGGATATGAAAAACTGTTTTTT
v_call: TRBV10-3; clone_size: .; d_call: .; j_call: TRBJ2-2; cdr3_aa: CAISTQNTGELFF; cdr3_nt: TGTGCCATCAGTACCCAAAACACCGGGGAGCTGTTTTTT
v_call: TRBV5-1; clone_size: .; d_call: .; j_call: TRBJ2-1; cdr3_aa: CASSVDGNEQFF; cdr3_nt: TGCGCCAGCAGCGTGGACGGCAATGAGCAGTTCTTC
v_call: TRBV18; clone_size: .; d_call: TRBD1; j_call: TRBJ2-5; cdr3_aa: CASSQVRQGEETQYF; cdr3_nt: TGTGCCAGCTCGCAGGTTCGACAGGGGGAAGAGACCCAGTACTTC
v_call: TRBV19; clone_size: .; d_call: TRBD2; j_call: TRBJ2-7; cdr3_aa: CASSLAGGSFYEQYF; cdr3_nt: TGTGCCAGTAGTTTAGCGGGAGGGTCGTTTTACGAGCAGTACTTC
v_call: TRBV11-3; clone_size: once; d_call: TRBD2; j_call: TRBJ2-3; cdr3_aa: CASSLGAGSSTDTQYF; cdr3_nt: TGTGCCAGCAGCTTAGGAGCGGGATCCTCCACAGATACGCAGTATTTT
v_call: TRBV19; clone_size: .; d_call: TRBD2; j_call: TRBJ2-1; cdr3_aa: CASSISGGTKANEQFF; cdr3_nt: TGTGCCAGTAGTATTAGCGGGGGGACGAAAGCCAATGAGCAGTTCTTC
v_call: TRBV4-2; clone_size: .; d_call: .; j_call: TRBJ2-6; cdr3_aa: CASSHPMDSSGANVLTF; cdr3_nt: TGTGCCAGCAGCCACCCCATGGACAGCTCTGGGGCCAACGTCCTGACTTTC
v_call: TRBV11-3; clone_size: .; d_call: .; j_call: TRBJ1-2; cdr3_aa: CASSLDVISDTF; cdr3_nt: TGTGCCAGCAGCTTAGACGTCATTTCGGACACCTTC
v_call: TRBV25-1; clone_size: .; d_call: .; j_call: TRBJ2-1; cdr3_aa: CASSNQGSYEQFF; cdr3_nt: TGTGCCAGCAGTAATCAGGGAAGTTATGAGCAGTTCTTC
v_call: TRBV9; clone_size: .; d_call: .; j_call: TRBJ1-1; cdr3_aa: CASSVGKTPTAPRGNTEAFF; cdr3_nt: TGTGCCAGCAGCGTAGGCAAGACCCCGACAGCACCCCGTGGGAACACTGAAGCTTTCTTT
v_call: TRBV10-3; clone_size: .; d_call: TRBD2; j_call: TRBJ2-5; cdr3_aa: CAIRGRERGETQYF; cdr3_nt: TGTGCCATCAGAGGTCGGGAGCGGGGCGAGACCCAGTACTTC